The clone carrying this TCR beta chain occurred a few times. Its antigen is still unknown. The germline CDR1 and CDR2 sequences are LNHDA and SQIVND (reference sequence). V was pared by 9 bases and J by 4 bases, with 16 bases between. The CDR3 runs 14 residues. The sample comes from a study of response to subunit inactivated influenza vaccine. Study-wide findings and caveats: Researchers suggested that each seasonal influenza vaccination recruits few new T cells.

TCRdb reprocessed the RT-PCR reads with MiXCR, giving one entry per CDR3 protein. The profile shows around 580,000 distinct CDR3 sequences, around 13% of them singletons. The V and J genes are TRBV19 and TRBJ1-3; unclear D gene. This clonotype was obtained from a man aged 45-60 years who received an inactivated influenza vaccine. Sequences were derived from PBMCs from blood, sampled roughly 12 days after vaccination. CDR3 DNA sequence: TGTGCCAGAATCGGAGGGTCGGGGGGAAACACCATATATTTT. Its protein product is CARIGGSGGNTIYF.